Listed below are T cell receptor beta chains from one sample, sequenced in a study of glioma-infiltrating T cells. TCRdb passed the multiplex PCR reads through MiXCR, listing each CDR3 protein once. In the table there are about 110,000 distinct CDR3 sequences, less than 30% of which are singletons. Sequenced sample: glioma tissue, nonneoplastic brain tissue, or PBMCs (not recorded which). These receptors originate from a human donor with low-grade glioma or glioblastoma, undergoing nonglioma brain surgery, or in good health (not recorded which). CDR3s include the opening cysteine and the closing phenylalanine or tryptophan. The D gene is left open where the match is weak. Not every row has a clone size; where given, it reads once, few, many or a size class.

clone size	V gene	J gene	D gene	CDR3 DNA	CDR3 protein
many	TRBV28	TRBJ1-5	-	TGTGCCAGCAGTTTAGTGGGGAATCAGCCCCAGCATTTT	CASSLVGNQPQHF
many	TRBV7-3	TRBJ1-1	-	TGTGCCAGCAGCTTATCGGCGGTTAACACTGAAGCTTTCTTT	CASSLSAVNTEAFF
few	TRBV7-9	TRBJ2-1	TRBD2	TGTGCCAGCAGCTTAGCCTCCTCTCTAGCGGGAGTAGGCAATGAGCAGTTCTTC	CASSLASSLAGVGNEQFF
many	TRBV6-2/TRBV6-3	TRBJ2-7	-	TGTGCCAGCAGTCCCACCCTCTACGAGCAGTACTTC	CASSPTLYEQYF
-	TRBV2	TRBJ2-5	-	TGTGCCAGCAGCTACCCCATGGCCCAGTACTTC	CASSYPMAQYF
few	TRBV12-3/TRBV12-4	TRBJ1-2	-	TGTGCCAGCAGTTTCCACCACACGGTCTACACCTTC	CASSFHHTVYTF
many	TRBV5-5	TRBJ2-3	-	TGTGCCAGCAGCCCTAGCGAGAGCGCAGATACGCAGTATTTT	CASSPSESADTQYF
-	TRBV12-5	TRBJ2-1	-	TGTGCTAGTGGTTTTGTAAATGAGCAGTTCTTC	CASGFVNEQFF
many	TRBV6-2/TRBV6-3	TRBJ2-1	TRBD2	TGTGCCAGCAGTTGCTCGAGCGGGAGCTCCTACAATGAGCAGTTCTTC	CASSCSSGSSYNEQFF
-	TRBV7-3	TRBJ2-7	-	TGTGCCAGCAGACTTAGCGGCGCCACCTACGAGCAGTACTTC	CASRLSGATYEQYF
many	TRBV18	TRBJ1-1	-	TGTGCCAGCTCACCTACCAAGGACACTGAAGCTTTCTTT	CASSPTKDTEAFF
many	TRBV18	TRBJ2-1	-	TGTGCCAGCTCACCACGGGGATACAATGAGCAGTTCTTC	CASSPRGYNEQFF
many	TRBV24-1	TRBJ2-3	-	TGTGCCACCAGCTCCCCGGACAGCGAAAGCACAGATACGCAGTATTTT	CATSSPDSESTDTQYF
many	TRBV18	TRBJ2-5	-	TGTGCCAGCTCACCAGGAGAGACCCAGTACTTC	CASSPGETQYF
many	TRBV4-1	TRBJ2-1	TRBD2	TGCGCCAGCAGCCCACTGGGCCTGGCGGGGGGGAACAATGAGCAGTTCTTC	CASSPLGLAGGNNEQFF
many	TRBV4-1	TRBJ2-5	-	TGCGCCAGCAGCCAAGGACTAAGGGACGAGACCCAGTACTTC	CASSQGLRDETQYF
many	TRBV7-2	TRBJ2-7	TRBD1	TGTGCCAGCAGCTCCTCACAGGGGTCCTACGAGCAGTACTTC	CASSSSQGSYEQYF
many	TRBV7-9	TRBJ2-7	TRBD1	TGTGCCAGCAGCTTAGAAGGACAGGGTCTATACGAGCAGTACTTC	CASSLEGQGLYEQYF
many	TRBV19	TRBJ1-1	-	TGTGCCAGTAGTACCCGACAGAACACTGAAGCTTTCTTT	CASSTRQNTEAFF
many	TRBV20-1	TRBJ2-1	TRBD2	TGCAGTGCTAGACATAAATACCGGGACTACACCTACAATGAGCAGTTCTTC	CSARHKYRDYTYNEQFF
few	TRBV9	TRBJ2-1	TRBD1	TGTGCCAGCAGCGCGGCTGGGACAGGGGTCTTAAGCTCCTACAATGAGCAGTTCTTC	CASSAAGTGVLSSYNEQFF
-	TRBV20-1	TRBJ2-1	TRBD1	TGCAGTGCTAGAGATGGCAGGGGGAATGAGCAGTCATTC	CSARDGRGNEQSF
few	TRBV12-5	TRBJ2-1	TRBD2	TGTGCTAGTGGTTTGGTACGGGGGACTAGCGGAGAAGGCAGCTCCTACAATGAGCAGTTCTTC	CASGLVRGTSGEGSSYNEQFF
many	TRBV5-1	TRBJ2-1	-	TGCGCCAGCAGCTTAGACCTAACGTCCTACAATGAGCAGTTCTTC	CASSLDLTSYNEQFF
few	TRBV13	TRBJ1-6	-	TGTGCCAGCAGCTTTGGGGGCAGAGGTCGTTCACCCCTCCACTTT	CASSFGGRGRSPLHF
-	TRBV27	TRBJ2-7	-	TGTGCCAGCAGCATCCGACATGGGCGGAGCTCCTACGAGCAGTACTTC	CASSIRHGRSSYEQYF
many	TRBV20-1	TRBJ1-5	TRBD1	TGCAGTGCTAGAGATACGGGACAGGCCCGGCGGCCCCAGCATTTT	CSARDTGQARRPQHF
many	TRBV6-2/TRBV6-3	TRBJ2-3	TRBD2	TGTGCCAGCAGTTACTGGAGGGGACTAGCAGCAAGCACAGATACGCAGTATTTT	CASSYWRGLAASTDTQYF
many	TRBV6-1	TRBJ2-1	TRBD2	TGTGCCAGTGAAGCGGGGGGGCCTTACAATGAGCAGTTCTTC	CASEAGGPYNEQFF
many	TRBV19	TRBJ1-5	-	TGTGCCAGCTCCGGGACGGCGTCCTCTAATCAGCCCCAGCATTTT	CASSGTASSNQPQHF
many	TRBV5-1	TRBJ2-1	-	TGCGCCAGCAGCTTGGCCGGCAGGGGTTTTGGTAATGAGCAGTTCTTC	CASSLAGRGFGNEQFF
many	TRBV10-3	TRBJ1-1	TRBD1	TGTGCCATCAGTCTAACCGGGACAGGGAACACTGAAGCTTTCTTT	CAISLTGTGNTEAFF
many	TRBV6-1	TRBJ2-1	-	TGTGCCAGCACTCAAGCCGGTTACAATGAGCAGTTCTTC	CASTQAGYNEQFF
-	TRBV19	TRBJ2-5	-	TGTGCCTGTCGTCCCACAGCAGCCTACCAAGAGACCAAGTACTTC	CACRPTAAYQETKYF
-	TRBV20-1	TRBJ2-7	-	TGCAGTGCTTCTAGGGGGAGAGCTTCCGGTTACGAGCAGTACTTT	CSASRGRASGYEQYF
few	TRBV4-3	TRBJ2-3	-	TGCGCCAGCAGCCAAGGAGGGAGTTTAGATACGCAGTATTTT	CASSQGGSLDTQYF
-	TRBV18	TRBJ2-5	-	TGTGACAGCTCACCACCGGCCAGCCAAGAGACCCTGTACTTC	CDSSPPASQETLYF
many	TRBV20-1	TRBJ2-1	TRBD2	TGCAGTGCCCCCCTGAGCGGGAGGGCCGTCTACAATGAGCAGTTCTTC	CSAPLSGRAVYNEQFF
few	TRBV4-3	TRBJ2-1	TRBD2	TGCGCCAGCAGCCAAGAATCCCCGACTAGCGGGAGGCTCTCCTACAATGAGCAGTTCTTC	CASSQESPTSGRLSYNEQFF
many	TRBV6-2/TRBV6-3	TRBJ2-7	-	TGTGCCAGCAGCCGGACAGTCCTTTACGAGCAGTACTTC	CASSRTVLYEQYF
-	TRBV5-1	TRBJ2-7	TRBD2	TGCGCCAGCAGCTTGGTCGCTAGCGGGAGCTCCTACGAGCAGTACTTC	CASSLVASGSSYEQYF
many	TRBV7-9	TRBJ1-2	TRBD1	TGTGCCAGCAGCTCCACAGGGGACTATGGCTACACCTTC	CASSSTGDYGYTF
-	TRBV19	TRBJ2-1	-	TGTGCCAGTAGTTTTAGTACGAGCTCCTACAATGAGCAGTTCTTC	CASSFSTSSYNEQFF
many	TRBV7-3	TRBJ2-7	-	TGTGCCAGCAGCTTAACGTTAGGTGTGCAGTACTTC	CASSLTLGVQYF
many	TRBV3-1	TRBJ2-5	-	TGTGCCAGCAGCCGACTAGTGACCCAGTACTTC	CASSRLVTQYF
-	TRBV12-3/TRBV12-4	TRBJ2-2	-	TGTGCCAGCAGTTTCAGGATTCCTGGGGAGCTGTTTTTT	CASSFRIPGELFF
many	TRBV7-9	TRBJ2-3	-	TGTGCCAGCAGCTTAGCGCCAGATACGCAGTATTTT	CASSLAPDTQYF
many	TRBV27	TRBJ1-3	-	TGTGCCAGCAGTTCTCTACCGAAGACAAGCTCTGGAAACACCATATATTTT	CASSSLPKTSSGNTIYF
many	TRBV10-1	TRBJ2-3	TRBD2	TGCGCCAGCAGTGAAACTAGCGGGATAGAGAAGGCGCAGTATTTT	CASSETSGIEKAQYF
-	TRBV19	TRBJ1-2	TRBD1	TGTGCCAGTAGAAATACCGGGACAGGGGGCTCGAAACTCTATGGCTACACCTTC	CASRNTGTGGSKLYGYTF
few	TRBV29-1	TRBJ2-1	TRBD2	TGCAGCGTTGTCCAAGCGGGAGTGATGTCGGCGCAGTTCTTC	CSVVQAGVMSAQFF
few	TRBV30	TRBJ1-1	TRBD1	TGTGCCTGGAGGAGGCCCTTCAGGGGGACTGAAGCTTTCTTT	CAWRRPFRGTEAFF
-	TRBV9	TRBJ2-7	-	TGTGCCAGCAGCCCGTACTCGGGAAGCTCCTACGAGCAGTACTTC	CASSPYSGSSYEQYF
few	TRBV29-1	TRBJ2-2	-	TGCAGCGTCCACAGGAACACCGGGGAGCTGTTTTTT	CSVHRNTGELFF
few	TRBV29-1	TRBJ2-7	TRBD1	TGCAGCGTTTGGGACAGGGGCTCCTACGAGCAGTACTTC	CSVWDRGSYEQYF
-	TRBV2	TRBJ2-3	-	TGTACCAGCAGTTCGACTGGAAACACAGATACGCAGTATTTT	CTSSSTGNTDTQYF
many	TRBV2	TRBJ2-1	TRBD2	TGTGCCAGCAGTGAAGCGCTAGCGGGTTTTGAGCAGTTCTTC	CASSEALAGFEQFF